A selection of T cell receptor beta chains follows, all from one sample in a study of T-cell memory formation after mild COVID-19. MiXCR, applied by TCRdb to the 5' RACE reads, yields one record per CDR3 protein. The sample includes roughly 560,000 distinct CDR3 sequences, roughly 22% of them seen just once. Sample: PBMCs or a T cell subset sorted from them (not recorded which). The receptors were sampled from an adult woman who had mild COVID-19 (a few samples of this study predate the infection). Cell type and time point are not known. Each CDR3 is given with its conserved first and last residue. D genes are given only for firm matches. Clone size is stated in some rows and not others, as once, few, many or a class when expanded.

- - TRBJ2-5 TRBV29-1 CSVLGQEETQYF TGCAGCGTTCTGGGACAAGAAGAGACCCAGTACTTC
TRBD1 few TRBJ2-7 TRBV29-1 CSVEGTGPLYEQYF TGCAGCGTTGAGGGGACAGGGCCCCTATACGAGCAGTACTTC
- - TRBJ1-1 TRBV12-3/TRBV12-4 CASSFGLGAEAFF TGTGCCAGCAGTTTTGGGTTGGGGGCTGAAGCTTTCTTT
- few TRBJ2-7 TRBV4-1 CASSQEGTRGEQYF TGCGCCAGCAGCCAAGAGGGGACCCGGGGCGAGCAGTACTTC
TRBD2 - TRBJ2-7 TRBV3-1 CASSQYSSGGTYEQYF TGTGCCAGCAGCCAATACTCCAGCGGGGGCACCTACGAGCAGTACTTC
- - TRBJ2-3 TRBV4-3 CASSQVNTRGDTQYF TGCGCCAGCAGCCAAGTAAATACAAGGGGGGATACGCAGTATTTT
TRBD2 few TRBJ2-7 TRBV4-3 CASSPTGTSDFRNEQYF TGCGCCAGCAGCCCGACCGGGACTAGCGATTTCAGGAACGAGCAGTACTTC
TRBD1 - TRBJ2-3 TRBV6-5 CASSYTGTGADTQYF TGTGCCAGCAGTTACACCGGGACAGGGGCAGATACGCAGTATTTT
- many TRBJ1-4 TRBV27 CASRPTGDMGKLFF TGTGCCAGCAGACCGACCGGGGATATGGGAAAACTGTTTTTT
TRBD1 few TRBJ2-5 TRBV20-1 CSARGTGAGETQYF TGCAGTGCTAGGGGGACAGGGGCGGGAGAGACCCAGTACTTC
- - TRBJ2-7 TRBV6-5 CASSYRGASYEQYF TGTGCCAGCAGTTACCGAGGGGCCTCCTACGAGCAGTACTTC
- - TRBJ2-7 TRBV18 CASSSIRQRISGEYEQYF TGTGCCAGCTCCTCCATACGACAAAGAATATCAGGGGAATACGAGCAGTACTTC
- few TRBJ2-5 TRBV7-2 CASSSPLTSQETQYF TGTGCCAGCAGCTCCCCCCTGACCAGCCAAGAGACCCAGTACTTC
TRBD1 many TRBJ2-1 TRBV5-1 CASSVQTGDLSYNEQFF TGCGCCAGCAGCGTACAGACAGGGGACCTCTCCTACAATGAGCAGTTCTTC
TRBD1 many TRBJ2-5 TRBV9 CASSVDPGGETQYF TGTGCCAGCAGCGTAGATCCAGGGGGAGAGACCCAGTACTTC
- many TRBJ2-1 TRBV7-9 CASKYRSLEQFF TGTGCCAGCAAGTACCGGAGCCTTGAGCAGTTCTTC
TRBD2 - TRBJ2-3 TRBV7-9 CASGRAQYF TGTGCCTCAGGGAGGGCGCAGTATTTT
- - TRBJ2-6 TRBV4-2 CASSRSAFSGANVLTF TGTGCCAGCAGCCGATCGGCGTTCTCTGGGGCCAACGTCCTGACTTTC
- - TRBJ2-3 TRBV11-3 CASRIRQGGGDTQYF TGTGCCAGCAGGATACGACAGGGCGGGGGAGATACGCAGTATTTT
- few TRBJ2-5 TRBV9 CASSEIPETGVGRETQYF TGTGCCAGCAGCGAAATCCCCGAAACAGGGGTAGGGAGGGAGACCCAGTACTTC
- few TRBJ1-5 TRBV27 CASSSWGGGPAQPQHF TGTGCCAGCAGTAGTTGGGGGGGGGGGCCCGCTCAGCCCCAGCATTTT
- few TRBJ2-2 TRBV5-6 CASSLGGLVTGELFF TGTGCCAGCAGCCTGGGGGGCCTTGTCACCGGGGAGCTGTTTTTT
- few TRBJ2-1 TRBV28 CASSLSALYNEQFF TGTGCCAGCAGTTTATCCGCGCTGTACAATGAGCAGTTCTTC
- - TRBJ2-7 TRBV6-4 CASSPETGDWYEQYF TGTGCCAGCTCCCCCGAGACAGGCGATTGGTACGAGCAGTACTTC
- few TRBJ2-2 TRBV4-3 CASSHGTGELFF TGCGCCAGCAGCCATGGCACCGGGGAGCTGTTTTTT
- - TRBJ2-1 TRBV2 CASSVRGEQFF TGTGCCAGCAGTGTAAGGGGGGAGCAGTTCTTC
TRBD1 few TRBJ2-1 TRBV3-1 CASSPGTDPYNEQFF TGTGCCAGCAGCCCGGGGACAGACCCCTACAATGAGCAGTTCTTC